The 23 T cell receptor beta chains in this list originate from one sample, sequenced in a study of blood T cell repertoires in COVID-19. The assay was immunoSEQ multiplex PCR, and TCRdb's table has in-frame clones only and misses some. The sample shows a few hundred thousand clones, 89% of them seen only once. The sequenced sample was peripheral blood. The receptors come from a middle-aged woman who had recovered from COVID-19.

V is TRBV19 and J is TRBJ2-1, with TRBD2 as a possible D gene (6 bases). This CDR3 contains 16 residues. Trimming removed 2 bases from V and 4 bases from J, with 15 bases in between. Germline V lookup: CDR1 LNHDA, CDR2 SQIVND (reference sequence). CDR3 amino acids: CASSITTGGEYNEQFF. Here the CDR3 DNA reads TGTGCCAGTAGTATAACAACCGGAGGGGAATACAATGAGCAGTTCTTC.

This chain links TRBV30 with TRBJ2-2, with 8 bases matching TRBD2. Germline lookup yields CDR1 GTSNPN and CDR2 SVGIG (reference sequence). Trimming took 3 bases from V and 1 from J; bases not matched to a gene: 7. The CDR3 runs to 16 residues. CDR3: CAWRDLAGRNTGELFF. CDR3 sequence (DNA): TGTGCCTGGAGGGATTTAGCGGGGCGGAACACCGGGGAGCTGTTTTTT.

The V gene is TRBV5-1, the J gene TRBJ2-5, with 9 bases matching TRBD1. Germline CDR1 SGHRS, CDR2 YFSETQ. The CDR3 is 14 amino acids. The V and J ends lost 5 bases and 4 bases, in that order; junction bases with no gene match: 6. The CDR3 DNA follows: TGCGCCAGCAGTACTGGACAGGGGCGAGAGACCCAGTACTTC. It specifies CASSTGQGRETQYF.

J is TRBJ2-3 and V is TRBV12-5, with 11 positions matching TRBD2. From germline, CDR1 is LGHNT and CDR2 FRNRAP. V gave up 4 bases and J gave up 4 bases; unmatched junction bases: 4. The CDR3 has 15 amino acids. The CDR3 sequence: CASGSIAGGSDTQYF. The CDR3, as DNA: TGTGCTAGTGGTTCAATAGCGGGAGGGTCAGATACGCAGTATTTT. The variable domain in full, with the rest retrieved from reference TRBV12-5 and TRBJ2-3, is DARVTQTPRHKVTEMGQEVTMRCQPILGHNTVFWYRQTMMQGLELLAYFRNRAPLDDSGMPKDRFSAEMPDATLATLKIQPSEPRDSAVYFCASGSIAGGSDTQYFGPGTRLTVL.

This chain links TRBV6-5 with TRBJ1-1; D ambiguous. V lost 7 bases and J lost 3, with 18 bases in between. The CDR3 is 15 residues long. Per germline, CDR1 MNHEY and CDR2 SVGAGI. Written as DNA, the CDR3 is TGTGCCAGCAAGTTGCTCGGGGTCAGAGACACTGAAGCTTTCTTT. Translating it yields CASKLLGVRDTEAFF.

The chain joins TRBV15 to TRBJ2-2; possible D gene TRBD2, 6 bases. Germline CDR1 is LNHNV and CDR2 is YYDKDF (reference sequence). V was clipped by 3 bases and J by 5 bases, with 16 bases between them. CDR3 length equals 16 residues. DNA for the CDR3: TGTGCCACCAGCAGTCAAATCCTAGGAGGGACCGGGGAGCTGTTTTTT. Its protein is CATSSQILGGTGELFF.

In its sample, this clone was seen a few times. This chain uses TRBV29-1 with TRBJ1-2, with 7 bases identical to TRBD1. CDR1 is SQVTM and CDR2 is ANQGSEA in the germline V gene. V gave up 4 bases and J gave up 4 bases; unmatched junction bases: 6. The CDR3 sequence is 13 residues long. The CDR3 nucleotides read TGCAGCGTTGCCGAAACAGGGGTCTATGGCTACACCTTC. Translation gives CSVAETGVYGYTF.

The CDR3 sequence: CASSTQPLTVSPLHF. DNA for the CDR3: TGTGCCAGTAGTACTCAACCATTGACAGTTTCACCCCTCCACTTT. The V and J genes are TRBV19 and TRBJ1-6; tentative D call: TRBD1 (5 bases). This CDR3 region has 15 residues. The V gene lost 4 bases and the J gene lost 9 bases, with 16 bases spanning the gap. Germline loops: CDR1 LNHDA, CDR2 SQIVND (reference sequence).

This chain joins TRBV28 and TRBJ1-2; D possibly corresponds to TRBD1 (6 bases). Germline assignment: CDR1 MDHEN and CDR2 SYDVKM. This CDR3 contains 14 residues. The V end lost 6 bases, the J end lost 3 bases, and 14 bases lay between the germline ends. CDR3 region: CASRPTGLDYGYTF. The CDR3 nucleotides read TGTGCCAGCAGGCCTACAGGGCTCGACTATGGCTACACCTTC.

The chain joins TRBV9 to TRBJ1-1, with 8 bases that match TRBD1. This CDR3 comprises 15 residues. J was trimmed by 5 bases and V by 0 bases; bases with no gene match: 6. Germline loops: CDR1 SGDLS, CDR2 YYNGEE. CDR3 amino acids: CASSVEGQGATEAFF. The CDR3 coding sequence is TGTGCCAGCAGCGTAGAGGGGCAGGGGGCGACTGAAGCTTTCTTT.

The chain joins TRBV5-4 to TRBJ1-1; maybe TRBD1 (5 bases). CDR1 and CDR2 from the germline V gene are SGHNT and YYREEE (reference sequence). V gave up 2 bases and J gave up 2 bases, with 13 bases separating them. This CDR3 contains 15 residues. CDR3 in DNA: TGTGCCAGCAGCTTAGAGACAGCCGGAAACACTGAAGCTTTCTTT. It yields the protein CASSLETAGNTEAFF. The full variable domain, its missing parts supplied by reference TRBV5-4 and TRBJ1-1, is ETGVTQSPTHLIKTRGQQVTLRCSSQSGHNTVSWYQQALGQGPQFIFQYYREEENGRGNFPPRFSGLQFPNYSSELNVNALELDDSALYLCASSLETAGNTEAFFGQGTRLTVV.

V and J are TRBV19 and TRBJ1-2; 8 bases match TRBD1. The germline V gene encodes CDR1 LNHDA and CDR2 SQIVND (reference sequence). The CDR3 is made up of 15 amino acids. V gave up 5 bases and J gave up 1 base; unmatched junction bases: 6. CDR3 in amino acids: CASSDTGGYNYGYTF. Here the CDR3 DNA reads TGTGCCAGTAGTGATACAGGGGGGTATAACTATGGCTACACCTTC. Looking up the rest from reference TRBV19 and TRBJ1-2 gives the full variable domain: DGGITQSPKYLFRKEGQNVTLSCEQNLNHDAMYWYRQDPGQGLRLIYYSQIVNDFQKGDIAEGYSVSREKKESFPLTVTSAQKNPTAFYLCASSDTGGYNYGYTFGSGTRLTVV.

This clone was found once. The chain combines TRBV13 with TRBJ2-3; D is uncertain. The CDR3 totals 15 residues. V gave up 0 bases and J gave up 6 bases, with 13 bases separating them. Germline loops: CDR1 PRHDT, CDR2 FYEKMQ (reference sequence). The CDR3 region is CASSLGGGSSDTQYF. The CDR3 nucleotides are TGTGCCAGCAGCTTAGGAGGCGGTTCCTCCGATACGCAGTATTTT.

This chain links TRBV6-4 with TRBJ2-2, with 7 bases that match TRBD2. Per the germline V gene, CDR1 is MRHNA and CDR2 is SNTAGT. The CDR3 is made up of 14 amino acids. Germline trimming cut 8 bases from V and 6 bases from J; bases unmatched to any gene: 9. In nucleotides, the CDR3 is TGTGCCAGCCCAAGACTAGCTGGGGCCGGGGAGCTGTTTTTT. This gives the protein CASPRLAGAGELFF.

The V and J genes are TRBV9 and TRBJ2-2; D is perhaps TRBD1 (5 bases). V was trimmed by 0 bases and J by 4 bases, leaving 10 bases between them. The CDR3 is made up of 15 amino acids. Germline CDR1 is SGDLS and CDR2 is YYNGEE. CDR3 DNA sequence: TGTGCCAGCAGCGTAGCTGTGGGGCGCACCGGGGAGCTGTTTTTT. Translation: CASSVAVGRTGELFF.

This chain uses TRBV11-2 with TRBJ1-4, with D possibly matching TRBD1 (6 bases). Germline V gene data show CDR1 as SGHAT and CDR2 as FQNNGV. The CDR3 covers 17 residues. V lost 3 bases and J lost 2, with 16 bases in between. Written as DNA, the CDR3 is TGTGCCAGCAGCTTGATATGGGGGCAAGAGACTAATGAAAAACTGTTTTTT. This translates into CASSLIWGQETNEKLFF.

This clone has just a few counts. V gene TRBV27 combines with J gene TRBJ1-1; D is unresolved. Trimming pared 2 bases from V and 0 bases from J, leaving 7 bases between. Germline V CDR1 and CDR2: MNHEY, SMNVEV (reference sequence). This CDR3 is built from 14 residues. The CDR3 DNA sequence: TGTGCCAGCAGTTTACAACAGCTGAACACTGAAGCTTTCTTT. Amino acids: CASSLQQLNTEAFF.

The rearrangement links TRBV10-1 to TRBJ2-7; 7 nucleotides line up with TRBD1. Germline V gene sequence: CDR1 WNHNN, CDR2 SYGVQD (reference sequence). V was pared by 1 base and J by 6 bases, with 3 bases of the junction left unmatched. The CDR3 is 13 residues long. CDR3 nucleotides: TGCGCCAGCAGTGAGTTGCCAGGGGGCGAGCAGTACGTC. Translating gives CASSELPGGEQYV.

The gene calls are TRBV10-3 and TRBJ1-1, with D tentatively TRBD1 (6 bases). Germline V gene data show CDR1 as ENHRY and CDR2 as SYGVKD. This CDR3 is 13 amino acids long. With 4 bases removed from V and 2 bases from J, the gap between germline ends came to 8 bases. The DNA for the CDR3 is TGTGCCATCAGTGTGGGACATAACACTGAAGCTTTCTTT. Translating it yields CAISVGHNTEAFF.

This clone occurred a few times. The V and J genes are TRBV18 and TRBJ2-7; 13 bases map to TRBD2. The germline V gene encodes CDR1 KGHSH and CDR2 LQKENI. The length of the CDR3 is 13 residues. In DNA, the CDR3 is TGTGCTACTAGCGGGGGGGCCTCCTACGAGCAGTACTTC. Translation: CATSGGASYEQYF.

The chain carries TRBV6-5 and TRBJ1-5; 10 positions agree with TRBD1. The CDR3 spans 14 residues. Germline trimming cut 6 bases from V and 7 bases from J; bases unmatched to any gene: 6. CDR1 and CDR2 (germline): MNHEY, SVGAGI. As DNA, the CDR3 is TGTGCCAGCAGGAAAGGGACAGGGGTGCAGCCCCAGCATTTT. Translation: CASRKGTGVQPQHF.

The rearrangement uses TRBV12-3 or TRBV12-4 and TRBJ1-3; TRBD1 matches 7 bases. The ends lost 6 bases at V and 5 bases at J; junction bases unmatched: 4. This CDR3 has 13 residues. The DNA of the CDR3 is TGTGCCAGCAGCCGGACAGGACGAAACACCATATATTTT. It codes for CASSRTGRNTIYF.

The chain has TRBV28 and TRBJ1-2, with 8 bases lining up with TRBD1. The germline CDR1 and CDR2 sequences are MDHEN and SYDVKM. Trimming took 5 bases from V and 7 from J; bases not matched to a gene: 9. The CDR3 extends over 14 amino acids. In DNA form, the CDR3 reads TGTGCCAGCAGTACCCGGACAGGGTGGGCTGGCTACACCTTC. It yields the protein CASSTRTGWAGYTF.